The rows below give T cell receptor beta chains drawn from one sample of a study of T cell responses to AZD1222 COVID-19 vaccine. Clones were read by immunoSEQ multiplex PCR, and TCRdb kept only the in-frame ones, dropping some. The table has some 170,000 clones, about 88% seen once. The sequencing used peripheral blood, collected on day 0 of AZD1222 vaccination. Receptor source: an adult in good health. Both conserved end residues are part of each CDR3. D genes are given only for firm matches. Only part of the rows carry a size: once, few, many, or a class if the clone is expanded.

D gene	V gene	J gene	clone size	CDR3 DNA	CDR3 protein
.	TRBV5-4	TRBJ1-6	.	TGTGCCAGCAGCTTGGGTCCGAGCTCCTATAATTCACCCCTCCACTTT	CASSLGPSSYNSPLHF
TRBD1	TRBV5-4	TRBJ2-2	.	TGTGCCAGCACCCCCGGACAGGGAAGAACCGGGGAGCTGTTTTTT	CASTPGQGRTGELFF
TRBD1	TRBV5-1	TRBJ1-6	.	TGCGCCAGCAGCGCGGGACAGGTTAATTCACCCCTCCACTTT	CASSAGQVNSPLHF
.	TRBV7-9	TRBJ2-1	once	TGTGCCAGCAGCTTAAAGTACAATGAGCAGTTCTTC	CASSLKYNEQFF
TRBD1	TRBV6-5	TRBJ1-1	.	TGTGCCAGCACAGGAGGGGGCAACACTGAAGCTTTCTTT	CASTGGGNTEAFF
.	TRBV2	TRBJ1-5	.	TGTGCCAGCAGTTCGGGTGCGGTCGGGAGACAGCCCCAGCATTTT	CASSSGAVGRQPQHF
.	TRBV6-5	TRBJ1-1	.	TGTGCCAGCAGTTACGGGGGGCGTGAAGCTTTCTTT	CASSYGGREAFF
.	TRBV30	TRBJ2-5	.	TGTGCCTGGAGTCGTAAAGGGAAGAGGGCCCAAGAGACCCAGTACTTC	CAWSRKGKRAQETQYF
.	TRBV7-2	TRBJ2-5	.	TGTGCCAGCAGCTTTGGAGACGGAGAGACCCAGTACTTC	CASSFGDGETQYF
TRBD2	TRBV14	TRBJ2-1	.	TGTGCCAGCAGCCCGGTCGTAGGACTAGCGGCCGGCAATGAGCAGTTCTTC	CASSPVVGLAAGNEQFF
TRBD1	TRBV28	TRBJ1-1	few	TGTGCCAGCAGTTCATCACAGGGGCTCCGGACTGAAGCTTTCTTT	CASSSSQGLRTEAFF
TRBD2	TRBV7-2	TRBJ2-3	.	TGTGCCAGCAGCCTCGAAGCGGGAGTCCCAGATACGCAGTATTTT	CASSLEAGVPDTQYF
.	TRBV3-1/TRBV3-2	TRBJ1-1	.	TGTGCCAGCAGCCAAACAGGGTTGGGGCTCTCGGGGACTGAAGCTTTCTTT	CASSQTGLGLSGTEAFF
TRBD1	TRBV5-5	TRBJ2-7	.	TGTGCCAGCACCATTGGAGGGACAGGAGATTACGAGCAGTACTTC	CASTIGGTGDYEQYF
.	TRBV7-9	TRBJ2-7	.	TGTGCCAGCAGCAAGGGGGCGGGAAGCGACTACGAGCAGTACTTC	CASSKGAGSDYEQYF
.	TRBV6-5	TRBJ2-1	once	TGTGCCAGCACGAAATCAGGAGGCCCCTACAATGAGCAGTTCTTC	CASTKSGGPYNEQFF
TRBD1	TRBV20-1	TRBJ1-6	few	TGCAGTGCTAGTGGGACAGGGGGTTCACCCCTCCACTTT	CSASGTGGSPLHF
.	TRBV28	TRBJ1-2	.	TGTGCCAGCAGAGTCCCGCCCTTCTATGGCTACACCTTC	CASRVPPFYGYTF
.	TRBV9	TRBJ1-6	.	TGTGCCAGCAGCGCGGGCCTTGGTTCACCCCTCCACTTT	CASSAGLGSPLHF
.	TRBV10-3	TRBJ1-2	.	TGTGCCATCAGCGGGGCCCAGGGAAACTATGGCTACACCTTC	CAISGAQGNYGYTF
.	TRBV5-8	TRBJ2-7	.	TGTGCCAGCAGGGTTGGGGGGGCAGGCACCTACGAGCAGTACTTC	CASRVGGAGTYEQYF
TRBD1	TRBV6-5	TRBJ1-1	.	TGTGCCAGCACCCAGGGAAGGGGGCGAGGTACTGAAGCTTTCTTT	CASTQGRGRGTEAFF
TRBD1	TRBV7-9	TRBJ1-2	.	TGTGCCAGCAGCTTAGGTGGACAGGCGTATGGCTACACCTTC	CASSLGGQAYGYTF
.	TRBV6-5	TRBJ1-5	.	TGTGCCAGCAGCGGAGGAGGTCAGCCCCAGCATTTT	CASSGGGQPQHF
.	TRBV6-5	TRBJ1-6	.	TGTGCCAGCAGTTATGGACAGTATAATTCACCCCTCCACTTT	CASSYGQYNSPLHF
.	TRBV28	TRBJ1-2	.	TGTGCCACCCGAGGCGGGGGGGGCCTTGGCTATGGCTACACCTTC	CATRGGGGLGYGYTF
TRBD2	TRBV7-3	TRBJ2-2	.	TGTGCCAGCAGCCGGGGGGGAGCGTCGAACACCGGGGAGCTGTTTTTT	CASSRGGASNTGELFF
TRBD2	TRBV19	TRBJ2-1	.	TGTGCCAGTAGTATCCGAGCGGGGGGGCCCAATGAGCAGTTCTTC	CASSIRAGGPNEQFF
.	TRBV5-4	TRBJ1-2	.	TGTGCCAGCAACCCCGACAGGCAGGGCTATGGCTACACCTTC	CASNPDRQGYGYTF
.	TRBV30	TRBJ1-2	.	TGTGCCTGGAGCACCGCGGGATCTTATGGCTACACCTTC	CAWSTAGSYGYTF
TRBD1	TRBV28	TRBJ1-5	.	TGTGCCAGCAGTTCACCCTCAGGGGGCAGACAGCCCCAGCATTTT	CASSSPSGGRQPQHF